This T cell receptor beta chain emerged from a study of blood T cells in healthy people across ages. General study results and limits: Per-million-T-cell TCR beta diversity fell roughly linearly with age. Both higher diversity and more naive CD4+ cells marked long-lived donors when set against aged donors.

Those donating, healthy Caucasian individuals from Russia, were aged about 6 to 100. This clonotype occurred many times. Antigen specificity is unknown. Together with a sample-barcoded 5' primer, a J-beta primer mix was included in a second PCR lasting roughly 6 to 12 cycles. TCRdb used MiXCR to reprocess the 5' RACE reads, holding one entry per CDR3 protein. The table lists roughly 700,000 distinct CDR3 sequences, approximately 30% of them singletons. The material sequenced was blood. This receptor was obtained from a woman at least 80 years old in good health.

CDR3 nucleotide sequence: TGTGCCAGCAGCTTAGTGTGGGGATCCAATCAGCCCCAGCATTTT. Its protein product is CASSLVWGSNQPQHF. The chain is built from TRBV7-2 and TRBJ1-5; D is ambiguous. The CDR3 sequence is 15 residues long. Trimming removed 1 base from V and 3 bases from J, with 10 bases in between. Germline CDR1 SGHTA, CDR2 FQGNSA.